The 19 T cell receptor beta chains below all came from one sample that was sequenced in a study of blood T cells in healthy people across ages. For the second PCR, which ran for about 6 to 12 cycles, a sample-barcoded 5' primer and a J-beta primer mix were used. TCRdb processed the 5' RACE reads anew with MiXCR; each CDR3 protein has one entry. The sample has under 950,000 distinct CDR3 sequences; roughly 20% are singletons. Sequenced: blood. The receptor set was obtained from a man in his 70s in good health.

This clonotype came up a few times. This chain connects TRBV3-1 to TRBJ2-1, with D possibly being TRBD2 (6 bases). The V and J ends lost 3 bases and 1 base respectively, with 16 bases between them. Germline V gene data show CDR1 as LGHDT and CDR2 as YNNKEL (reference sequence). The CDR3 has 17 residues. The CDR3 coding sequence is TGTGCCAGCAGCCAGGCCCGACTAGTGGGGTCCTACAATGAGCAGTTCTTC. Translation gives CASSQARLVGSYNEQFF.

In its sample, this clonotype was seen a few times. This chain joins TRBV7-9 and TRBJ2-6; D gene unclear. Germline lookup yields CDR1 SEHNR and CDR2 FQNEAQ (reference sequence). CDR3 size: 18 residues. V dropped 1 base and J dropped 0 bases, with 13 bases sitting between them. CDR3 amino acids: CASSLGAKLRSGANVLTF. The CDR3 bases are TGTGCCAGCAGCTTAGGGGCAAAACTCCGCTCTGGGGCCAACGTCCTGACTTTC.

The chain has TRBV7-2 and TRBJ2-3, with 16 nucleotides matching TRBD2. Trimming took 5 bases from V and 0 from J; bases not matched to a gene: 8. The germline CDR1 and CDR2 sequences are SGHTA and FQGNSA. The CDR3 sequence is 19 residues long. DNA for the CDR3: TGTGCCAGCAGCCCGGGACTAGCGGGGGGGCTATCTAGCACAGATACGCAGTATTTT. Its translation: CASSPGLAGGLSSTDTQYF.

This clonotype was observed a few times. The V call is TRBV7-2, the J call TRBJ2-6, with D possibly called TRBD1 or TRBD2 (5 bases each). The CDR3 covers 14 residues. The germline CDR1 and CDR2 sequences are SGHTA and FQGNSA. The V and J ends lost 7 bases and 2 bases respectively, with 9 bases between them. In DNA, the CDR3 is TGTGCCAGCACTCTGGGGGCTGGGGCCAACGTCCTGACTTTC. Its translation is CASTLGAGANVLTF.

This rearrangement joins TRBV7-2 to TRBJ1-5; D remains unclear. The ends were cut back, 1 base at V and 1 base at J, with 11 bases in the middle. The CDR3 contains 16 residues. Germline-derived CDR1 and CDR2 are SGHTA and FQGNSA. The CDR3 DNA is TGTGCCAGCAGCTTAGTCTGGGGAGGGAGCAATCAGCCCCAGCATTTT. Its protein is CASSLVWGGSNQPQHF.

This clonotype was seen a handful of times. The V call is TRBV2, the J call TRBJ1-2, with a possible D match to TRBD1 (6 bases). The CDR3 contains 14 residues. With 2 bases removed from V and 4 bases from J, the gap between germline ends came to 11 bases. Germline V gene data show CDR1 as SNHLY and CDR2 as FYNNEI. CDR3 DNA: TGTGCCAGCAGTGAAATAGGACAGTTCTATGGCTACACCTTC. Protein: CASSEIGQFYGYTF.

This clonotype was observed a few times. The chain combines TRBV3-1 with TRBJ1-2; D remains unclear. Per germline, CDR1 LGHDT and CDR2 YNNKEL (reference sequence). The V end lost 0 bases, the J end lost 1 base, and 12 bases lay between the germline ends. The CDR3 sequence is 16 residues long. CDR3 sequence reads: CASSQDLWVNNYGYTF. In DNA form, the CDR3 reads TGTGCCAGCAGCCAAGATCTCTGGGTGAATAACTATGGCTACACCTTC. Variable domain in full (rest from reference TRBV3-1 and TRBJ1-2): DTAVSQTPKYLVTQMGNDKSIKCEQNLGHDTMYWYKQDSKKFLKIMFSYNNKELIINETVPNRFSPKSPDKAHLNLHINSLELGDSAVYFCASSQDLWVNNYGYTFGSGTRLTVV.

The rearrangement links TRBV27 to TRBJ2-7; 7 bases align to TRBD2. Looked up from germline, CDR1 is MNHEY and CDR2 is SMNVEV (reference sequence). J lost 6 bases, V lost 7 bases, and 12 bases had no gene match. The CDR3 runs to 14 residues. CDR3 sequence reads: CASTRAGRDGEQYF. CDR3 nucleotide sequence: TGTGCCAGCACCCGGGCAGGGAGGGACGGCGAGCAGTACTTC.

This clonotype was seen more than once but under ten times. This rearrangement joins TRBV11-1 to TRBJ2-1; TRBD2 aligns across 12 bases. This CDR3 spans 15 amino acids. The V gene end was trimmed by 1 base and the J gene end by 6 bases; junction bases not matched to a gene: 1. Per the germline V gene, CDR1 is SGHAT and CDR2 is FQDESV (reference sequence). This CDR3 is CASSLGGLAGNEQFF. CDR3 bases: TGTGCCAGCAGCTTAGGGGGACTAGCGGGCAATGAGCAGTTCTTC.

This clonotype was seen only a few times. The V and J genes are TRBV29-1 and TRBJ2-3, with 8 bases that match TRBD2. The junction had 5 bases not matched to a gene; V was cut back by 6 bases and J by 0 bases. The CDR3 spans 14 residues. Germline CDR1 and CDR2: SQVTM and ANQGSEA. CDR3 sequence (DNA): TGCAGCGTCGGGGGGGGGTCTAGCACAGATACGCAGTATTTT. Its translation is CSVGGGSSTDTQYF.

The chain is built from TRBV20-1 and TRBJ1-6, with D hard to call. Germline CDR1 DFQATT, CDR2 SNEGSKA (reference sequence). The ends were cut back, 0 bases at V and 6 bases at J, with 9 bases in the middle. The CDR3 is 14 amino acids. CDR3 in amino acids: CSAREAITNSPLHF. In DNA form, the CDR3 reads TGCAGTGCTAGAGAGGCAATTACTAATTCACCCCTCCACTTT.

Turning to this clonotype: One end of the junction does not line up with germline, which may come from a read error. V usage is TRBV5-1 and J usage is TRBJ1-1, with D perhaps TRBD1 (6 bases). The length of the CDR3 is 14 residues. CDR1 is SGHRS and CDR2 is YFSETQ in the germline V gene. CDR3 nucleotides: TGCGTCAGCAGCTCCAGGGGTATGAACACTGAAGCTTTCTTT. This encodes CVSSSRGMNTEAFF.

This clonotype was seen a handful of times. The rearrangement links TRBV7-2 to TRBJ2-7; 11 nucleotides align to TRBD1. This CDR3 comprises 17 residues. Germline lookup yields CDR1 SGHTA and CDR2 FQGNSA. The V segment lost 3 bases and the J segment 5 bases; nucleotides outside the gene matches: 12. The CDR3 nucleotides are TGTGCCAGCAGCTTGAAGTGGTCGGGACAGGGGGTAGACGAGCAGTACTTC. Protein: CASSLKWSGQGVDEQYF.

This chain connects TRBV11-2 to TRBJ1-5; maybe TRBD1 (6 bases). CDR1 is SGHAT, CDR2 FQNNGV, per germline. The CDR3 is made up of 14 amino acids. V lost 5 bases, J lost 6 bases, and 14 bases lay in between. CDR3 DNA: TGTGCCAGCAGCCAACAGGGTTTAGGTCAGCCCCAGCATTTT. Its translation is CASSQQGLGQPQHF.

This clonotype was seen a handful of times. The chain is built from TRBV14 and TRBJ1-2, with D tentatively TRBD1 (5 bases). V was cut by 3 bases and J by 4 bases, with 9 bases left in between. The length of the CDR3 is 13 residues. CDR1 is SGHDN and CDR2 is FVKESK in the germline V gene. CDR3 bases: TGTGCCAGCAGCCATTCAGGGTTCTATGGCTACACCTTC. Amino acid sequence: CASSHSGFYGYTF.

This clonotype was observed a handful of times. V and J are TRBV5-1 and TRBJ2-5, with TRBD2 matching 11 bases. Near its end, the DNA agrees better with TRBJ2-1, so the J call may be wrong. From germline, CDR1 is SGHRS and CDR2 YFSETQ. The CDR3 covers 16 residues. The chain's CDR3 is CASSLPGLAAVGEQFF. For the CDR3, the DNA is TGCGCCAGCAGCTTACCGGGACTAGCGGCGGTAGGGGAGCAGTTCTTC.

This clonotype has more than one count but fewer than ten. V and J are TRBV20-1 and TRBJ2-3, with D unresolved. Trimming took 3 bases from V and 3 from J, leaving 7 bases between them. The CDR3 is 12 residues long. Germline lookup yields CDR1 DFQATT and CDR2 SNEGSKA (reference sequence). CDR3 in amino acids: CSASKQTDTQYF. CDR3 DNA: TGCAGTGCTAGTAAACAGACAGATACGCAGTATTTT.

V is TRBV12-2 and J is TRBJ2-7; whether TRBD2, the table's D call, matches the DNA was not checked. TRBV12-2 is reported as a pseudogene. The CDR3 is 15 residues long. CDR3 protein: CASRLAGGPSYEQYV. The CDR3 nucleotides read TGTGCAAGTCGCTTAGCGGGAGGTCCCTCCTACGAGCAGTACGTC.

This clonotype was detected a few times. The J gene is TRBJ2-3, the V gene TRBV20-1; 7 bases are a match to TRBD2. Germline loops: CDR1 DFQATT, CDR2 SNEGSKA (reference sequence). The CDR3 is 16 amino acids. Trimming took 1 base from V and 6 from J; bases not matched to a gene: 13. Here the CDR3 DNA reads TGCAGTGCTAGAGGGGGACTAAGCACAAGTTTGGATACGCAGTATTTT. It translates to CSARGGLSTSLDTQYF.